Listed below are T cell receptor beta chains from one sample, sequenced in a study of T cell responses to AZD1222 COVID-19 vaccine. Clones were sequenced by immunoSEQ multiplex PCR, and TCRdb holds only the in-frame ones, with some missing. The data contain 150,000 to 200,000 clones, 88% of them singletons. The sample consisted of peripheral blood, taken on day 0 of AZD1222 vaccination. The receptors were gathered from an adult in good health. Each CDR3 is given with its conserved first and last residue.

>TRBV5-1|TRBJ1-1
CASSQGPANTEAFF
>TRBV27|TRBJ1-5
CASSVWGQPQHF
>TRBV9|TRBJ1-1
CASSPGINTEAFF
>TRBV7-9|TRBJ1-3
CASSRQGGPWSGNTIYF
>TRBV9|TRBJ1-3
CASSPHRGGAGTGNTIYF
>TRBV7-2|TRBJ1-3
CASSLVGDYKGNTIYF
>TRBV28|TRBJ1-1
CAIQRDTEAFF
>TRBV28|TRBJ1-2
CASIGDISEGYTF
>TRBV12-5|TRBJ2-1
CASGTNNEQFF
>TRBV19|TRBJ2-6
CATDGATSGANVLTF
>TRBV6-5|TRBJ1-2
CASSYSPGGGYGYTF
>TRBV28|TRBJ1-2
CASSYTGGGNYGYTF
>TRBV13|TRBJ2-7
CASSLGASGGFYEQYF
>TRBV19|TRBJ1-6
CASSARDRDDSPLHF
>TRBV19|TRBJ2-3
CASSIRASGRWDTQYF
>TRBV27|TRBJ2-7
CASSPQGMSEEQYF
>TRBV7-8|TRBJ2-5
CASSPPRYETQYF
>TRBV29-1|TRBJ1-2
CSVRSVRGGTYGYTF
>TRBV5-1|TRBJ1-1
CASSMTGANTEAFF
>TRBV6-2/TRBV6-3|TRBJ2-2
CASSYYLPFTGELFF
>TRBV30|TRBJ1-1
CAWSLQNTEAFF
>TRBV7-9|TRBJ1-4
CASSLRPAMGTNEKLFF
>TRBV19|TRBJ1-2
CASSISENRGYTF